The 28 T cell receptor beta chains reported below all come from one sample, sequenced in a study of blood T cell repertoires in COVID-19. Libraries were prepared by immunoSEQ multiplex PCR; TCRdb keeps only in-frame clonotypes and omits some of them. The sample contains around 320,000 clones, 75% to 85% of which appear only once. What was sequenced was peripheral blood. The receptor source for this set is a human donor in a cohort sampled during active COVID-19.

V gene TRBV6-6 combines with J gene TRBJ2-2, with a weak D call TRBD1 (6 bases). With 7 bases removed from V and 0 bases from J, the gap between germline ends came to 12 bases. Germline values: CDR1 MNHNY, CDR2 SVGAGI (reference sequence). The CDR3 is made up of 15 amino acids. The CDR3 here is CASTYWTANTGELFF. The CDR3 DNA reads as TGTGCCAGCACCTACTGGACAGCGAACACCGGGGAGCTGTTTTTT.

This sequence joins TRBV5-1 and TRBJ2-1; 9 nucleotides agree with TRBD2. The ends lost 4 bases at V and 9 bases at J; junction bases unmatched: 11. CDR1 and CDR2 from the germline V gene are SGHRS and YFSETQ. The CDR3 sequence is 15 residues long. The CDR3 protein is CASSRRSSGEAEQFF. Written as DNA, the CDR3 is TGCGCCAGCAGCCGGAGGTCTAGCGGGGAAGCTGAGCAGTTCTTC.

V is TRBV3-1 (or the pseudogene TRBV3-2) and J is TRBJ2-7; D call uncertain. CDR1 LGHDT and CDR2 YNNKEL come from the germline V gene (reference sequence). The CDR3 is 12 amino acids. The germline V and J ends were trimmed by 7 bases and 2 bases, with 9 bases remaining between them. In DNA form, the CDR3 reads TGTGCCAGCAAAGGCGGCCCCTACGAGCAGTACTTC. It codes for CASKGGPYEQYF.

This chain links TRBV19 with TRBJ2-1; D perhaps matches TRBD1 (6 bases). This CDR3 spans 13 amino acids. Germline V gene sequence: CDR1 LNHDA, CDR2 SQIVND (reference sequence). V lost 3 bases to trimming and J lost 9 bases, with 12 bases between them. The CDR3 bases are TGTGCCAGTAGTATTGGGCCGACAGGTGAGCAGTTCTTC. Amino acid sequence: CASSIGPTGEQFF.

J is TRBJ2-1 and V is TRBV7-3; D is possibly TRBD2 (5 bases). V was trimmed by 2 bases and J by 12 bases, leaving 14 bases between them. The germline V gene has CDR1 SGHTA and CDR2 FQGTGA. The CDR3 loop spans 13 amino acids. The CDR3 nucleotides are TGTGCCAGCAGCTTAGAAGACGGGATGAGGCAGTTCTTC. Amino acids: CASSLEDGMRQFF.

The rearrangement uses TRBV10-3 and TRBJ2-7; perhaps TRBD2 as D (5 bases). The CDR3 covers 17 residues. Per germline, CDR1 ENHRY and CDR2 SYGVKD. V shed 2 bases and J shed 1 base, with 18 bases lying between them. The DNA for the CDR3 is TGTGCCATCAGTGAGCGGGTTGGTGTAGCGAGGTCCTACGAGCAGTACTTC. Protein product: CAISERVGVARSYEQYF.

This clone was counted at least ten times. The chain uses TRBV6-1 and TRBJ2-1; D is unclear. CDR1 MNHNS and CDR2 SASEGT come from the germline V gene. V lost 3 bases, J lost 3 bases, and 6 bases lay in between. The CDR3 runs 13 residues. In DNA, the CDR3 is TGTGCCAGCAGTGAGCACTACTACAATGAGCAGTTCTTC. This sequence encodes CASSEHYYNEQFF.

This clone was counted between two and nine times. The chain uses TRBV4-2 and TRBJ2-2, with a weak D call TRBD1 (7 bases). Between the trimmed V and J ends, which lost 0 bases and 5 bases, there was a span of 10 bases. In germline, CDR1 is LGHNA, CDR2 YNFKEQ. This CDR3 spans 15 amino acids. The CDR3 nucleotides read TGTGCCAGCAGCCAAGAGGAGGGGGCGACCGGGGAGCTGTTTTTT. Translating gives CASSQEEGATGELFF.

The gene calls are TRBV7-8 and TRBJ2-3, with TRBD2 identical over 10 bases. The CDR3 length is 17 residues. From germline, CDR1 is SGHVS and CDR2 FQNEAQ. The V and J ends lost 6 bases and 3 bases, in that order; junction bases with no gene match: 12. The CDR3 here is CASSPYGLAVETDTQYF. CDR3 coding DNA: TGTGCCAGCAGTCCCTATGGACTAGCGGTGGAAACAGATACGCAGTATTTT.

This clone occurred once. The chain carries TRBV9 and TRBJ1-1; 8 positions match TRBD1. This CDR3 comprises 17 residues. Trimming removed 0 bases from V and 5 bases from J; junction bases left unmatched: 12. From germline, CDR1 is SGDLS and CDR2 YYNGEE. CDR3 residues: CASSVEPTGVLGTEAFF. DNA for the CDR3: TGTGCCAGCAGCGTAGAACCGACAGGGGTATTGGGTACTGAAGCTTTCTTT. Combining the CDR3 with reference TRBV9 and TRBJ1-1 gives the whole variable domain DSGVTQTPKHLITATGQRVTLRCSPRSGDLSVYWYQQSLDQGLQFLIQYYNGEERAKGNILERFSAQQFPDLHSELNLSSLELGDSALYFCASSVEPTGVLGTEAFFGQGTRLTVV.

The chain links TRBV3-1 (or the pseudogene TRBV3-2) to TRBJ1-2; 10 bases line up with TRBD1. J lost 4 bases, V lost 4 bases, and 3 bases had no gene match. The germline V gene has CDR1 LGHDT and CDR2 YNNKEL (reference sequence). There are 14 residues in the CDR3. CDR3 protein: CASSRDRGSYGYTF. In nucleotides, the CDR3 is TGTGCCAGCAGCCGGGACAGGGGTAGCTATGGCTACACCTTC.

This chain uses TRBV5-1 with TRBJ2-3, with TRBD1 matching 11 bases. This CDR3 comprises 14 residues. The V segment lost 4 bases and the J segment 4 bases; nucleotides outside the gene matches: 2. Germline CDR1 SGHRS, CDR2 YFSETQ. The chain's CDR3 is CASSTGQGADTQYF. The DNA of the CDR3 is TGCGCCAGCAGCACGGGACAGGGGGCAGATACGCAGTATTTT.

The gene calls are TRBV4-2 and TRBJ1-1, with D possibly matching TRBD1 (6 bases). This CDR3 is built from 14 residues. CDR1 is LGHNA and CDR2 is YNFKEQ in the germline V gene. V dropped 4 bases and J dropped 1 base, with 10 bases sitting between them. The chain's CDR3 is CASSRETGNTEAFF. CDR3 bases: TGTGCCAGCAGCCGAGAGACAGGGAACACTGAAGCTTTCTTT.

This clone was seen more than once but under ten times. The genes are TRBV24-1 and TRBJ1-6, with a tentative D call TRBD1 (5 bases). The length of the CDR3 is 13 residues. The germline V gene has CDR1 KGHDR and CDR2 SFDVKD. Trimming removed 5 bases from V and 6 bases from J, with 7 bases in between. The CDR3 sequence is CATSGGGNSPLHF. Here the CDR3 DNA reads TGTGCCACCAGTGGGGGGGGTAATTCACCCCTCCACTTT.

The chain has TRBV10-3 and TRBJ1-1; D remains ambiguous. The CDR3 spans 12 residues. Germline CDR1 ENHRY, CDR2 SYGVKD. V was trimmed by 6 bases and J by 5 bases, leaving 10 bases between them. CDR3 nucleotide sequence: TGTGCCATCAGCCCGGGGATGACTGAAGCTTTCTTT. Encoded protein: CAISPGMTEAFF.

Only a few counts were recorded for this clone. The chain combines TRBV12-3 or TRBV12-4 with TRBJ1-3; no clear D gene. The germline V and J ends were trimmed by 10 bases and 3 bases, with 13 bases remaining between them. This CDR3 contains 13 residues. CDR3 nucleotides: TGTGCCACCCGGCTAGGCTTTGGAAACACCATATATTTT. Translation: CATRLGFGNTIYF.

The chain employs TRBV11-3 and TRBJ1-6, with D perhaps TRBD1 (6 bases). CDR1 is SGHNT, CDR2 YENEEA, per germline. The CDR3 has 15 amino acids. The V and J ends lost 0 bases and 5 bases respectively, with 8 bases between them. The CDR3 spells CASSLEYRDNSPLHF. CDR3 in DNA: TGTGCCAGCAGCTTAGAGTACAGGGATAATTCACCCCTCCACTTT.

The V and J genes are TRBV18 and TRBJ2-7, with D perhaps TRBD1 (6 bases). V lost 2 bases, J lost 7 bases, and 18 bases lay in between. CDR1 KGHSH and CDR2 LQKENI come from the germline V gene. CDR3 length equals 15 residues. The CDR3 is CASSPGTPPNEEQYF. The CDR3, as DNA: TGTGCCAGCTCACCAGGGACACCTCCTAATGAGGAGCAGTACTTC.

The gene calls are TRBV18 and TRBJ2-3, with D maybe TRBD1 (5 bases). The germline gives CDR1 KGHSH, CDR2 LQKENI. V was shortened by 2 bases and J by 1 base, with 16 bases between the two germline ends. The CDR3 has 17 amino acids. CDR3 sequence (DNA): TGTGCCAGCTCACCAATTAGCCCAGGGATGGGCACAGATACGCAGTATTTT. Translation gives CASSPISPGMGTDTQYF.

This sequence joins TRBV12-3 or TRBV12-4 and TRBJ1-4, with a possible D match to TRBD1 (5 bases). The CDR3 covers 12 residues. V lost 5 bases, J lost 8 bases, and 9 bases lay in between. CDR3 loop: CASSPRQEKLFF. The CDR3 coding sequence is TGTGCCAGCAGTCCGAGACAGGAAAAACTGTTTTTT.

This chain uses TRBV3-1 (or the pseudogene TRBV3-2) with TRBJ1-1; D is ambiguous. The CDR3 is 12 residues long. Germline V gene sequence: CDR1 LGHDT, CDR2 YNNKEL (reference sequence). Deletions cut 3 bases from V and 3 bases from J, with 5 bases between. Written as DNA, the CDR3 is TGTGCCAGCAGCCATGTAGACACTGAAGCTTTCTTT. Amino acid sequence: CASSHVDTEAFF.

This clone was seen more than once but under ten times. This CDR3 is CASSWDIDYEQYF. The CDR3 nucleotides are TGTGCCAGCAGCTGGGACATCGACTACGAGCAGTACTTC. V usage is TRBV5-5 and J usage is TRBJ2-7; D possibly corresponds to TRBD1 (6 bases). V lost 3 bases to trimming and J lost 3 bases, with 10 bases between them. The length of the CDR3 is 13 residues. The germline gives CDR1 SGHKS, CDR2 YYEKEE (reference sequence).

The rearrangement links TRBV3-1 (or the pseudogene TRBV3-2) to TRBJ1-1; TRBD1 agrees at 8 bases. The CDR3 loop spans 14 amino acids. Germline assignment: CDR1 LGHDT and CDR2 YNNKEL (reference sequence). Trimming at V came to 4 bases and at J to 2 bases, leaving 3 bases not matched to a gene. DNA of the CDR3: TGTGCCAGCAGCCTTGGACAGGGTAACACTGAAGCTTTCTTT. Translating it yields CASSLGQGNTEAFF.

The CDR3 loop reads CATQRGQSYEQYF. The CDR3 region has the DNA TGTGCCACCCAAAGGGGGCAATCCTACGAGCAGTACTTC. The chain links TRBV25-1 to TRBJ2-7; TRBD1 matches at 7 bases. Per germline, CDR1 MGHDK and CDR2 SYGVNS. This CDR3 is built from 13 residues. V lost 10 bases to trimming and J lost 1 base; unmatched junction nucleotides: 7.

With regard to this clone: Mismatch with germline at one junction end may stem from a read error. This rearrangement joins TRBV5-1 to TRBJ2-1, with 16 nucleotides matching TRBD2. CDR3 length equals 19 residues. CDR1 and CDR2 (germline): SGHRS, YFSETQ. DNA for the CDR3: TGCGCCAGCAGCTTCCCCGGGACTAGCGGGGGGGCCTCCTATAATGAGCAGTTCTTC. The encoded protein is CASSFPGTSGGASYNEQFF.

This clone was detected only once. This chain connects TRBV1 to TRBJ1-5; the table calls TRBD1, which could not be checked here. TRBV1 is annotated as a pseudogene. The CDR3 contains 16 residues. Here the CDR3 DNA reads TGCACCAGCAGCCGTAAGGTCGGACATAGCAATCAGCCCCAGCATTTT. Translated, it gives CTSSRKVGHSNQPQHF.

To note about this clone: At one of its ends the junction is not consistent with the germline gene, which may arise from a read error. The J gene is TRBJ1-2, the V gene TRBV10-3; TRBD1 matches at 9 bases. The germline CDR1 and CDR2 sequences are ENHRY and SYGVKD. The CDR3 runs 17 residues. Here the CDR3 DNA reads TGTGCCACCAGTAAAAAGGGACAGGGCAATTCAAACTATGGCTACACCTTC. Translating it yields CATSKKGQGNSNYGYTF.

V gene TRBV5-1 combines with J gene TRBJ2-3; maybe TRBD1 (6 bases). This CDR3 comprises 14 residues. Germline V CDR1 and CDR2: SGHRS, YFSETQ. Trimming pared 4 bases from V and 2 bases from J, leaving 11 bases between. The CDR3: CASSPQGTTDTQYF. The DNA of the CDR3 is TGCGCCAGCAGCCCTCAGGGGACCACAGATACGCAGTATTTT. Full variable domain (missing parts from reference TRBV5-1 and TRBJ2-3): KAGVTQTPRYLIKTRGQQVTLSCSPISGHRSVSWYQQTPGQGLQFLFEYFSETQRNKGNFPGRFSGRQFSNSRSEMNVSTLELGDSALYLCASSPQGTTDTQYFGPGTRLTVL.